The entry that follows covers one T cell receptor (beta chain) sequence. Its target is not known. The sample originates from a study of OX40 agonist ivuxolimab in advanced cancers. The data were produced by immunoSEQ multiplex PCR, yet TCRdb's version contains in-frame clones alone and is incomplete. The sample consists of under 95,000 clones, roughly 92% of them appearing once. Study observations and caveats: With doses of 0.1 to 3.0 mg/kg, CD4+ and CD8+ blood T cells had undergone clonal expansion by week 6.

The germline V gene encodes CDR1 SGDLS and CDR2 YYNGEE. Trimming removed 3 bases at V and 5 bases at J, with 11 bases between. The CDR3 consists of 13 residues. The clonotype originates from an adult with an advanced solid tumor such as melanoma, head and neck, liver or kidney cancer. The sample here was CD4+ or CD8+ T cells sorted from blood, taken in a trial of the OX40 agonist ivuxolimab. V is TRBV9 and J is TRBJ1-1; D gene unclear. As DNA, the CDR3 is TGTGCCAGCAGCGGGGAGATGGAGACTGAAGCTTTCTTT. This encodes CASSGEMETEAFF.